This is a list of T cell receptor beta chains from one sample in a study of T cell responses to AZD1222 COVID-19 vaccine. The table came from immunoSEQ multiplex PCR; TCRdb's copy has only in-frame clones and leaves some out. The sample lists around 200,000 clones, around 88% occurring once. This specimen consisted of peripheral blood, obtained on day 0 of AZD1222 vaccination. These receptors were obtained from an adult in good health. Both conserved end residues are part of each CDR3. A D gene is named only where the DNA matches it firmly. A row's size may be missing; if present it is once, few, many or a size class.

length	V	D	size	J	DNA	CDR3
13	TRBV5-1	NA	NA	TRBJ2-7	TGCGCTTCTTATGGGGATCCAACCTACGAGCAGTACTTC	CASYGDPTYEQYF
15	TRBV6-5	NA	NA	TRBJ1-2	TGTGCCAGCAGTTACTCGGGGTACATGAACTATGGCTACACCTTC	CASSYSGYMNYGYTF
20	TRBV21-1	NA	once	TRBJ2-2	TGTGCCAGCAGCAAAGCGGGACTAGCGACAATACCCCCGAACACCGGGGAGCTGTTTTTT	CASSKAGLATIPPNTGELFF
13	TRBV7-9	NA	NA	TRBJ1-2	TGTGCCAGCGGACACGACTGGCTCGGGGGCTACACCTTC	CASGHDWLGGYTF
14	TRBV5-1	NA	few	TRBJ2-1	TGCGCCACCGAACGGAGGGCACCCGTACATGAGCAGTTCTTC	CATERRAPVHEQFF
11	TRBV30	NA	once	TRBJ2-5	TGTGCCTTGAGGCAGGAAGAGACCCAGTACTTC	CALRQEETQYF
15	TRBV12-5	NA	NA	TRBJ1-5	TGTGCTAGTGGTTTTTTGGTTTCTAGCAATCAGCCCCAGCATTTT	CASGFLVSSNQPQHF
14	TRBV3-1/TRBV3-2	NA	once	TRBJ1-3	TGTGCCAGCAGCCGGACAAACTCTGGAAACACCATATATTTT	CASSRTNSGNTIYF
14	TRBV27	TRBD1	NA	TRBJ1-4	TGTGCCAGCCCCGACCCACAGGGGGTCGAAAAACTGTTTTTT	CASPDPQGVEKLFF
12	TRBV27	TRBD2	NA	TRBJ2-1	TGTGGCAGCGGGGGGGACTACAATGAGCAGTTCTTC	CGSGGDYNEQFF
14	TRBV5-1	TRBD1	NA	TRBJ2-7	TGCGCCAGCAGCTCGGGACAGGGCTCCTACGAGCAGTACTTC	CASSSGQGSYEQYF
17	TRBV7-6	NA	NA	TRBJ2-3	TGTGCCAGCAGCTTGGGGGTCAGACCTAGCAGCACAGATACGCAGTATTTT	CASSLGVRPSSTDTQYF
16	TRBV18	NA	NA	TRBJ2-3	TGTGCCAGCTCAGACGCAACGAACCGAAACACAGATACGCAGTATTTT	CASSDATNRNTDTQYF
16	TRBV6-5	NA	NA	TRBJ1-3	TGTGCCAGCAGTTACTCGAGCGGGCCCTCTGGAAACACCATATATTTT	CASSYSSGPSGNTIYF
12	TRBV12-3/TRBV12-4	NA	NA	TRBJ1-2	TGTGCCAGCAGTAGTGACAGGACTGGCTACACCTTC	CASSSDRTGYTF
15	TRBV7-2	TRBD1	NA	TRBJ2-5	TGTGCCAGCAGCTGGGGACAGGGCGGACAAGAGACCCAGTACTTC	CASSWGQGGQETQYF
16	TRBV10-2	NA	NA	TRBJ2-6	TGCGCCAGCAGTGAGCCAGGGTACTCTGGGGCCAACGTCCTGACTTTC	CASSEPGYSGANVLTF
15	TRBV19	NA	NA	TRBJ1-1	TGTGCCAGTAGTATGAACAGAGTGGGGACCGGTGAAGCTTTCTTT	CASSMNRVGTGEAFF
16	TRBV7-3	TRBD1	NA	TRBJ1-2	TGTGCCAGCAGCTTAACCAGGGACAGTGCGAGGGGTGGCTACACCTTC	CASSLTRDSARGGYTF
15	TRBV28	NA	NA	TRBJ1-2	TGTGCCAGCAGTTTAGGCAGGGTTGGTAACTATGGCTACACCTTC	CASSLGRVGNYGYTF
18	TRBV28	TRBD2	NA	TRBJ2-2	TGTGCCAGCGGGGGCGGACTAGCGGGAGGGCCGAGCACCGGGGAGCTGTTTTTT	CASGGGLAGGPSTGELFF
13	TRBV7-2	NA	NA	TRBJ1-4	TGTGCCAGCAGCTTAGGCCCTAATGAAAAACTGTTTTTT	CASSLGPNEKLFF
16	TRBV30	NA	NA	TRBJ1-2	TGTGCCTGGAGTGTAGGGGTTGGGACCCGGGGCTATGGCTACACCTTC	CAWSVGVGTRGYGYTF
15	TRBV7-2	NA	NA	TRBJ2-2	TGTGCCAGCAGCTTAGCCGGGGGTGGTCCCGGGGAGCTGTTTTTT	CASSLAGGGPGELFF
13	TRBV7-9	NA	NA	TRBJ2-7	TGTGCCAGCAGCTTAGGTGGCGGTTCAGAGCAGTACTTC	CASSLGGGSEQYF
19	TRBV7-8	TRBD1	NA	TRBJ2-1	TGTGCCAGCATCAGGGACAGGGTGGGAGACCGCCCGTCCTACAATGAGCAGTTCTTC	CASIRDRVGDRPSYNEQFF
14	TRBV30	TRBD1	NA	TRBJ1-2	TGTGCCTGGAGTGTGGGACAGGGCAGTGGTGGCTACACCTTC	CAWSVGQGSGGYTF
18	TRBV5-6	NA	NA	TRBJ2-1	TGTGCCAGCAGCTTTGACTCATACCCATTCGGTGGTGTAGGTGAGCAGTTCTTC	CASSFDSYPFGGVGEQFF
14	TRBV30	TRBD2	NA	TRBJ2-7	TGTGCCTGGAGACTAGCGCCCAGCTCCTACGAGCAGTACTTC	CAWRLAPSSYEQYF
15	TRBV27	NA	NA	TRBJ2-7	TGTGCCAGCAGTCCCTGGGACCGTGTAGCTGGGGAGCAGTACTTC	CASSPWDRVAGEQYF
16	TRBV7-2	TRBD1	NA	TRBJ1-2	TGTGCCAGCAGCCCCAGACAGGGAATGGGGTCGGGAGGCTACACCTTC	CASSPRQGMGSGGYTF
16	TRBV2	TRBD2	NA	TRBJ2-1	TGTGCCAGCAGTGTGGACCTAGCGGGAATCTACAATGAGCAGTTCTTC	CASSVDLAGIYNEQFF
14	TRBV5-6	TRBD1	NA	TRBJ1-2	TGTGCCAGCAGCTGGCAGACAGGGGACTATGGCTACACCTTC	CASSWQTGDYGYTF
13	TRBV25-1	NA	NA	TRBJ2-1	TGTGCCAGCAGTGACCTTAACAGGGCCGAGCAGTTCTTC	CASSDLNRAEQFF
13	TRBV10-1	TRBD1	NA	TRBJ2-4	TGCGCCAGCAGCGGGACAGGGAAAAACATTCAGTACTTC	CASSGTGKNIQYF
15	TRBV9	TRBD1	NA	TRBJ1-5	TGTGCCAGCAGCCTAAAGGGACAGGGGAATCAGCCCCAGCATTTT	CASSLKGQGNQPQHF
13	TRBV28	TRBD1	NA	TRBJ1-4	TGTGCCAGCAGCGGGACAGGGGTTGAAAAACTGTTTTTT	CASSGTGVEKLFF
14	TRBV5-1	NA	NA	TRBJ1-3	TGCGCCAGCAGCGACACCGGATCTGGAAACACCATATATTTT	CASSDTGSGNTIYF
15	TRBV5-1	TRBD1	NA	TRBJ1-3	TGCGCCAGCAGCTCTGGGACAGGGGCTGGAAACACCATATATTTT	CASSSGTGAGNTIYF
20	TRBV2	NA	NA	TRBJ2-1	TGTGCCACCCCACCCAGGGGGGCTAGCGGGTTCCCGAGCTCCTACAATGAGCAGTTCTTC	CATPPRGASGFPSSYNEQFF
15	TRBV7-2	NA	NA	TRBJ1-6	TGTGCCATCCGGATAGGGTCAGGCTCAAATTCACCCCTCCACTTT	CAIRIGSGSNSPLHF
15	TRBV18	NA	NA	TRBJ1-6	TGTGCCAGCTCACCGACCCCGGGACACCTTTTACCCCTCCACTTT	CASSPTPGHLLPLHF
13	TRBV7-9	NA	NA	TRBJ2-5	TGTGCCAGCAGCTTAGGGACCCAAGAGACCCAGTACTTC	CASSLGTQETQYF
16	TRBV21-1	NA	NA	TRBJ1-3	TGTGCCAGCAGCAAAGGATCTGGGCTCTCTGGAAACACCATATATTTT	CASSKGSGLSGNTIYF
16	TRBV5-1	TRBD2	NA	TRBJ2-3	TGCGCCAGCAGCCAGATCCCAGCGGGAGGGGCAGATACGCAGTATTTT	CASSQIPAGGADTQYF
12	TRBV19	NA	NA	TRBJ2-2	TGTGCCAGTTCCCGGTGGGACGGGGAGCTGTTTTTT	CASSRWDGELFF
13	TRBV11-2	TRBD2	few	TRBJ2-7	TGTGCCAGCAGGGGACTAGGAGCCTACGAGCAGTACTTC	CASRGLGAYEQYF
14	TRBV9	NA	once	TRBJ2-7	TGTGCCAGCAGCGTAGCGCTGGGATCCTACGAGCAGTACTTC	CASSVALGSYEQYF
14	TRBV7-3	NA	NA	TRBJ1-2	TGTGCCAGCAGCTTGCGCCGAGACTCCTATGGCTACACCTTC	CASSLRRDSYGYTF
14	TRBV27	NA	NA	TRBJ1-5	TGTGCCAGCGGTGTAACAGGGTGGAATCAGCCCCAGCATTTT	CASGVTGWNQPQHF
14	TRBV30	TRBD1	NA	TRBJ1-1	TGTGCCTGGACCCCGGGACAGCCGAACACTGAAGCTTTCTTT	CAWTPGQPNTEAFF